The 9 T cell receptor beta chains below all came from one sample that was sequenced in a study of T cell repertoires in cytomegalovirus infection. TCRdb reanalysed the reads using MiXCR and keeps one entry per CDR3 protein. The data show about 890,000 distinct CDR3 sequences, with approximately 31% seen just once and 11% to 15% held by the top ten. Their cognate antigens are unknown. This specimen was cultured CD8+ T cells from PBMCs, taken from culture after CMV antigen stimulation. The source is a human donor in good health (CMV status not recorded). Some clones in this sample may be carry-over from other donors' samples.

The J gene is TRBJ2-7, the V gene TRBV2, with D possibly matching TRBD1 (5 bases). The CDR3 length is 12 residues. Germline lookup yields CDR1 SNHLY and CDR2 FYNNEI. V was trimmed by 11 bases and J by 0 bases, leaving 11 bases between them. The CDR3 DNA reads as TGTGCCCTGGGGCGGAACTCCTACGAGCAGTACTTC. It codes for CALGRNSYEQYF.

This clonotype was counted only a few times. This chain's CDR3 is CASSFGVNNEQFF. Here the CDR3 DNA reads TGTGCCAGCAGTTTCGGGGTAAACAATGAGCAGTTCTTC. The rearrangement uses TRBV27 and TRBJ2-1; D is possibly TRBD2 (5 bases). Between the trimmed V and J ends, which lost 3 bases and 5 bases, there was a span of 8 bases. This CDR3 contains 13 residues. Germline CDR1 and CDR2: MNHEY and SMNVEV (reference sequence).

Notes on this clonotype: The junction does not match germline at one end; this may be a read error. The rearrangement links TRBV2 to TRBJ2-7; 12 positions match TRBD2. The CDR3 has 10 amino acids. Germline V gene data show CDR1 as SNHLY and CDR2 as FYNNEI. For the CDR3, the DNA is TGTGTCAGCAGCGGACTAGCGGGGTCTTTC. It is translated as CVSSGLAGSF.

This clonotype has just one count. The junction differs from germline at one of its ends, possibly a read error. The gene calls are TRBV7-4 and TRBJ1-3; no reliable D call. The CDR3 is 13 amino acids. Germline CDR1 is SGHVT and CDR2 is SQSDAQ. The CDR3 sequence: CLLTPSPGNTIYF. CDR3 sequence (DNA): TGCCTACTGACCCCCTCGCCTGGAAACACCATATATTTT. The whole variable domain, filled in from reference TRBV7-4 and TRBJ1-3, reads GAGVSQSPRYKVAKRGRDVALRCDSISGHVTLYWYRQTLGQGSEVLTYSQSDAQRDKSGRPSGRFSAERPERSVSTLKIQRTEQGDSAVYLCLLTPSPGNTIYFGEGSWLTVV.

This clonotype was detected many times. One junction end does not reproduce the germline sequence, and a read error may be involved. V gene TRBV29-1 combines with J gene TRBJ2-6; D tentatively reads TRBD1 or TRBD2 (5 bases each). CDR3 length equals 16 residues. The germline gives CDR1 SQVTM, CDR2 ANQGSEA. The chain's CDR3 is CSVYGGTLSAANVLTF. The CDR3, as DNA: TGCAGCGTTTATGGGGGAACCCTCTCTGCGGCCAACGTCCTGACTTTC. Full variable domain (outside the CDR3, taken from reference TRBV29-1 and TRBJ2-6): SAVISQKPSRDICQRGTSLTIQCQVDSQVTMMFWYRQQPGQSLTLIATANQGSEATYESGFVIDKFPISRPNLTFSTLTVSNMSPEDSSIYLCSVYGGTLSAANVLTFGAGSRLTVL.

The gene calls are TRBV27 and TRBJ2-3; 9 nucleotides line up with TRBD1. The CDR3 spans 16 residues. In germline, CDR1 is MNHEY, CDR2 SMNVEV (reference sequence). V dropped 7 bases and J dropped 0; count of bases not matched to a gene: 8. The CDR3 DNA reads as TGTGCCAGCACTACAGGGGGCGCCTCTAGCACAGATACGCAGTATTTT. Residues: CASTTGGASSTDTQYF.

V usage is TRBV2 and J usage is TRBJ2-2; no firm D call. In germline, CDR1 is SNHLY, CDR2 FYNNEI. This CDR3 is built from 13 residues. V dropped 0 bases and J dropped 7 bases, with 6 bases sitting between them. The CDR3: CASSEAPNGELFF. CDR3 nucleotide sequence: TGTGCCAGCAGTGAAGCGCCTAACGGGGAGCTGTTTTTT.

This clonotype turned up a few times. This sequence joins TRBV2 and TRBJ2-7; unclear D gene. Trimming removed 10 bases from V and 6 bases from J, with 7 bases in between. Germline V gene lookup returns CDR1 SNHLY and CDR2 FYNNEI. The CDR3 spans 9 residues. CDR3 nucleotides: TGTGCCACCAGAGGCGAGCAGTACGTC. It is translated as CATRGEQYV.

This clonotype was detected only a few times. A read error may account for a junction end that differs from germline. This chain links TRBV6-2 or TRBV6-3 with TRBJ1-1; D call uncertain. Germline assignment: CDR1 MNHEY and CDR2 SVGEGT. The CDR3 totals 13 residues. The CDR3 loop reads CASSNSPATEAFF. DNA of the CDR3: TGTGCCAGCAGTAACTCCCCGGCCACTGAAGCTTTCTTT.